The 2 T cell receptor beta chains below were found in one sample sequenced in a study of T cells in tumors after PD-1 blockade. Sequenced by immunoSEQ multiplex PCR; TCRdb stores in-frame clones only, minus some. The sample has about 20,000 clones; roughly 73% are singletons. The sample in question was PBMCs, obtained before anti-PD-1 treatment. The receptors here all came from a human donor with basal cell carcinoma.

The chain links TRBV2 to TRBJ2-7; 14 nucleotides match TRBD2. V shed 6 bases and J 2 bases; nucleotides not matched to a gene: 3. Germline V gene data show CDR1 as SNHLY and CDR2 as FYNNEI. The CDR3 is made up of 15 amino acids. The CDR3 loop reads CASRPGLAGAYEQYF. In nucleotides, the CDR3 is TGTGCCAGCAGACCGGGACTAGCGGGAGCCTACGAGCAGTACTTC.

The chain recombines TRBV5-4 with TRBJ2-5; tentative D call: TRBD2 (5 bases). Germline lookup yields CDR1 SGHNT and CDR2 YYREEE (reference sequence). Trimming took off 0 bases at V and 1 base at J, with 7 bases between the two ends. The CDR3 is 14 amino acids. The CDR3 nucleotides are TGTGCCAGCAGCTTGGGTGGGAGCCAAGAGACCCAGTACTTC. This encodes CASSLGGSQETQYF. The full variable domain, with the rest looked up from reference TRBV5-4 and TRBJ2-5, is ETGVTQSPTHLIKTRGQQVTLRCSSQSGHNTVSWYQQALGQGPQFIFQYYREEENGRGNFPPRFSGLQFPNYSSELNVNALELDDSALYLCASSLGGSQETQYFGPGTRLLVL.